Here is one T cell receptor beta chain with its context. The target antigen is unknown. This specimen comes from a study of shared clonotypes between healthy human individuals. Germline CDR1 is KGHSH and CDR2 is LQKENI. CDR3 size: 16 residues. V was trimmed by 3 bases and J by 8 bases, leaving 22 bases between them. Notes on the study in general: A handful of donors shared approximately 5% of their naive CD4 clonotypes. Owing to a small donor count, the genetic and exposure-history diversity represented was limited.

The genomic DNA of each subset was split evenly across several immunoSEQ plates. Using immunoSEQ multiplex PCR, the repertoire was profiled, and TCRdb retains in-frame clones only, with some absent. Among more than 2,000,000 clones listed, over 90% were seen once. This receptor was taken from a man younger than 30 in good health. Some clones in this sample may be carry-over from other donors' samples. The specimen was naive CD4+ T cells from PBMCs. The subset is: CD45RA+ positively selected. The V and J genes are TRBV18 and TRBJ1-2; perhaps TRBD1 as D (6 bases). This CDR3 reads CASSPYDRGALRGYTF. CDR3 coding DNA: TGTGCCAGCTCACCTTATGATCGGGGGGCCTTGAGGGGCTACACCTTC.